This T cell receptor (beta chain) was documented in a study of T-cell memory formation after mild COVID-19. Study-level information: Clustering of TCRs was largely donor specific. Study-wide points: From day 15 to 85, contracting clones were balanced between CD4 and CD8, whereas later expanders leaned toward CD4+.

With 0 bases removed from V and 7 bases from J, the gap between germline ends came to 12 bases. The germline V gene encodes CDR1 MRHNA and CDR2 SNTAGT. The CDR3 runs 14 residues. TCRdb re-analysed the 5' RACE reads in MiXCR, keeping a single row per CDR3 protein. Here the sample spans more than 300,000 distinct CDR3 sequences, more than 13% being singletons. Note on this clonotype: Its antigen is unknown.

Sequenced: PBMCs or a T cell subset sorted from them (not recorded which). The origin of this receptor is a man younger than 35 who had mild COVID-19 (a few samples of this study predate the infection). Cell type and time point are not known. The rearrangement joins TRBV6-4 to TRBJ1-2; D is possibly TRBD1 (6 bases). The CDR3 is CASSDSQGLGGYTF. The CDR3, as DNA: TGTGCCAGCAGTGACTCACAGGGATTGGGTGGCTACACCTTC.